This T cell receptor beta chain was sequenced for a study of response to subunit inactivated influenza vaccine (dated by TCRdb to the late 2010s). Turning to the overall study: The study used deep quantitative T cell receptor repertoire profiling to track responses to a trivalent subunit inactivated influenza vaccine.

Per the germline V gene (reference sequence), DFQATT is the CDR1 and SNEGSKA is the CDR2. The CDR3 holds 13 amino acids from the cysteine to the phenylalanine. The sequence is cut down to CDR3 DNA, 39 bases in frame from base 1. V loses 3 bases of germline sequence and J loses 2 bases, and the interval between the two ends is 8 bases. Library method: RT-PCR. Sequenced on an Illumina HiSeq 2500. The raw public reads went through TCRdb reprocessing: fastp at Q25, MiXCR clone calling, in-frame beta chains kept. Every CDR3 protein is listed once, alongside the most common genes and DNA of its rows. The sample table lists a few hundred thousand distinct CDR3 sequences, under 8.5% of them with a count of one. The ten largest clones take up 13% of the sample. The study at large found these results: The authors suggested that each seasonal influenza vaccination may recruit only a limited number of new T cells.

For this clonotype: Its recognized antigen is unknown. It has no much larger one-base neighbor in the sample; base qualities were not kept.

The TCR comes from a man aged 50 to 69 who received an inactivated influenza vaccine. Donor details come from another sample of the same person, matched by shared clones. Sequences were derived from PBMCs from blood, sampled around 25 months after vaccination. The rearrangement joined TRBV20-1 to TRBJ1-5; the D gene remains uncertain. Here is the DNA: TGCAGTGCTAGGAGACCCCGCAATCAGCCCCAGCATTTT. It encodes CSARRPRNQPQHF.